This record looks at one T cell receptor (beta chain) sequence and its context. The method was immunoSEQ multiplex PCR; TCRdb's version includes in-frame clones alone and lacks a portion of them. The repertoire holds tens of thousands of clones, approximately 88% seen once, with more than 9% in the top ten. This specimen comes from a study of OX40 agonist ivuxolimab in advanced cancers. Turning to the study itself: As their treatment, patients were administered ivuxolimab, an agonistic anti-OX40 (CD134) antibody. The study enrolled dose-escalation patients with hepatocellular carcinoma, melanoma, renal cell or head and neck cancer.

CDR3 size: 16 residues. Germline CDR1 reads KGHSH; CDR2 reads LQKENI. V was clipped by 3 bases and J by 0 bases, with 12 bases between them. The J gene is TRBJ2-1, the V gene TRBV18; D could derive from TRBD1 or TRBD2 (5 bases each). The sequence was collected from an adult with an advanced solid tumor such as melanoma, head and neck, liver or kidney cancer. This specimen consisted of CD4+ or CD8+ T cells sorted from blood, obtained in a trial of the OX40 agonist ivuxolimab. This chain's CDR3 is CASSPRGQSSYNEQFF. CDR3 coding DNA: TGTGCCAGCTCACCGAGGGGCCAAAGCTCCTACAATGAGCAGTTCTTC.